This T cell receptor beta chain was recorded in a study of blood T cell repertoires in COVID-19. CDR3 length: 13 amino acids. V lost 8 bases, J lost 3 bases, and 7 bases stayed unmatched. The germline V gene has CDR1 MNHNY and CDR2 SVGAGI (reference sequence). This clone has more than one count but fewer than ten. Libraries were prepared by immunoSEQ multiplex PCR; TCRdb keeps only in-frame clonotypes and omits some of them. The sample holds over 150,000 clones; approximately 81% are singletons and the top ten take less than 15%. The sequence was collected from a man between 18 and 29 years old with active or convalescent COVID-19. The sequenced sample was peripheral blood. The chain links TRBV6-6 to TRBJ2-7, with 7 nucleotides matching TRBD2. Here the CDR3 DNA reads TGTGCCAGCGGGCTAGCGGCTGACTACGAGCAGTACTTC. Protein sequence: CASGLAADYEQYF.